The sequence of this TCR beta chain was determined in a study of T-cell memory formation after mild COVID-19. Study outcomes and limitations: Mainly in CM and EM were contracting CD4+ clones; CD8+ were in EMRA.

MiXCR was run by TCRdb on the 5' RACE reads, yielding one entry per CDR3 protein. This sample has approximately 390,000 distinct CDR3 sequences, with roughly 15% found just once. This clonotype was recorded at least ten times. The antigen remains undetermined. Trimming left V 2 bases short and J 1 base short, with 5 bases between. This CDR3 region has 14 residues. CDR1 MNHEY and CDR2 SVGEGT come from the germline V gene. The clonotype was recovered from a man aged 18 to 30 who had mild COVID-19 (a few samples of this study predate the infection). Cell type and time point are not known. This chain links TRBV6-2 or TRBV6-3 with TRBJ2-2, with D possibly TRBD2 on 5 matching bases. The sequenced sample was PBMCs or a T cell subset sorted from them (not recorded which). The CDR3 is CASSYGRNTGELFF. CDR3 bases: TGTGCCAGCAGTTACGGGAGGAACACCGGGGAGCTGTTTTTT.